The following is a T cell receptor beta chain sequence with its context. The data were obtained in a study of blood T cell repertoires in COVID-19. About the study: The analysed material was cDNA or gDNA that came from T cells, B-cell-depleted T cells, or PBMCs.

The V end was cut by 6 bases, the J end by 4 bases, with 17 bases between. From germline, CDR1 is SGHTA and CDR2 FQGTGA. There are 15 residues in the CDR3. Profiled with immunoSEQ multiplex PCR; TCRdb holds only in-frame clones, not every one. The sample lists approximately 170,000 clones; around four fifths were seen once. V gene TRBV7-3 combines with J gene TRBJ2-3; weak D call: TRBD2 (6 bases). This sequence was found in an older woman who had recovered from COVID-19. Sequenced: peripheral blood. The CDR3 spells CASSGGGAGADTQYF. The CDR3 region has the DNA TGTGCCAGCAGTGGTGGCGGGGCTGGGGCAGATACGCAGTATTTT.